These T cell receptor beta chains were read from a single sample in a study of cytomegalovirus exposure and HLA in healthy donors. Libraries were prepared by immunoSEQ multiplex PCR; TCRdb keeps only in-frame clonotypes and omits some of them. The sample includes 150,000 to 200,000 clones, about 70% of them seen just once. Specimen: PBMCs. The origin of the receptors is a woman aged 18-29 years in good health and CMV-seropositive. The CDR3 runs from the conserved cysteine through the conserved F or W. The order of the fields is V gene, D gene, clone size, J gene, CDR3 protein, CDR3 DNA. A D gene is named only where the DNA matches it firmly. Clone size is not always given. Where it is, it says once, few, many or a class for expanded clones.

v_call: TRBV19
d_call: -
clone_size: -
j_call: TRBJ2-6
cdr3_aa: CASSTPSSGANVLTF
cdr3_nt: TGTGCCAGTAGTACACCTAGCTCTGGGGCCAACGTCCTGACTTTC

v_call: TRBV13
d_call: -
clone_size: -
j_call: TRBJ2-5
cdr3_aa: CASSLRQSQETQYF
cdr3_nt: TGTGCCAGCAGCCTAAGACAGAGCCAAGAGACCCAGTACTTC

v_call: TRBV29-1
d_call: -
clone_size: -
j_call: TRBJ1-2
cdr3_aa: CSVGRGIDGYTF
cdr3_nt: TGCAGCGTTGGGCGGGGGATTGATGGCTACACCTTC

v_call: TRBV9
d_call: -
clone_size: -
j_call: TRBJ2-7
cdr3_aa: CASSVIVTGGPRSGREQYF
cdr3_nt: TGTGCCAGCAGCGTAATAGTGACAGGAGGTCCTAGAAGTGGACGCGAGCAGTACTTC

v_call: TRBV11-2
d_call: -
clone_size: -
j_call: TRBJ2-7
cdr3_aa: CASSLVQGYEQYF
cdr3_nt: TGTGCCAGCAGCTTAGTGCAGGGCTACGAGCAGTACTTC

v_call: TRBV30
d_call: -
clone_size: once
j_call: TRBJ1-1
cdr3_aa: CAWSDTPTEAFF
cdr3_nt: TGTGCCTGGAGTGACACACCCACTGAAGCTTTCTTT

v_call: TRBV7-8
d_call: -
clone_size: -
j_call: TRBJ1-1
cdr3_aa: CASTAEPGHMNTEAFF
cdr3_nt: TGTGCCAGCACCGCAGAACCGGGACACATGAACACTGAAGCTTTCTTT

v_call: TRBV30
d_call: -
clone_size: -
j_call: TRBJ1-1
cdr3_aa: CAWRGARGVNTEAFF
cdr3_nt: TGTGCCTGGAGGGGTGCCAGGGGCGTTAACACTGAAGCTTTCTTT

v_call: TRBV6-5
d_call: -
clone_size: -
j_call: TRBJ1-5
cdr3_aa: CASSRRQGNNQPQHF
cdr3_nt: TGTGCCAGCAGTCGGCGGCAGGGGAACAATCAGCCCCAGCATTTT

v_call: TRBV29-1
d_call: -
clone_size: -
j_call: TRBJ1-2
cdr3_aa: CSVGPREGYTF
cdr3_nt: TGCAGCGTTGGGCCCCGGGAGGGCTACACCTTC

v_call: TRBV6-5
d_call: -
clone_size: once
j_call: TRBJ1-5
cdr3_aa: CASSSRQANQPQHF
cdr3_nt: TGTGCCAGCAGCTCTCGACAGGCCAATCAGCCCCAGCATTTT

v_call: TRBV27
d_call: TRBD2
clone_size: few
j_call: TRBJ2-7
cdr3_aa: CASSLSPSSGGYDYEQYF
cdr3_nt: TGTGCCAGCAGTTTATCCCCGTCTAGCGGGGGGTATGACTACGAGCAGTACTTC

v_call: TRBV6-1
d_call: TRBD1
clone_size: -
j_call: TRBJ1-2
cdr3_aa: CASSPRGQGYVGTF
cdr3_nt: TGTGCCAGCAGTCCCCGAGGACAGGGCTATGTTGGCACCTTC

v_call: TRBV30
d_call: TRBD1
clone_size: -
j_call: TRBJ1-2
cdr3_aa: CAWSRQGDGYTF
cdr3_nt: TGTGCCTGGAGTCGACAGGGGGACGGCTACACCTTC

v_call: TRBV14
d_call: -
clone_size: -
j_call: TRBJ1-1
cdr3_aa: CASSPFIRGDTEAFF
cdr3_nt: TGTGCCAGCAGCCCTTTCATCAGGGGAGATACTGAAGCTTTCTTT

v_call: TRBV11-2
d_call: TRBD1
clone_size: -
j_call: TRBJ1-4
cdr3_aa: CASSKQDRGGEKLFF
cdr3_nt: TGTGCCAGCAGCAAACAGGACAGGGGAGGTGAAAAACTGTTTTTT

v_call: TRBV4-2
d_call: -
clone_size: -
j_call: TRBJ2-7
cdr3_aa: CASSQDARADYEQYF
cdr3_nt: TGTGCCAGCAGCCAAGATGCTCGGGCAGACTACGAGCAGTACTTC

v_call: TRBV28
d_call: -
clone_size: -
j_call: TRBJ1-4
cdr3_aa: CASSPHPQGANEKLFF
cdr3_nt: TGTGCCAGCAGTCCCCACCCACAGGGAGCTAATGAAAAACTGTTTTTT

v_call: TRBV2
d_call: -
clone_size: once
j_call: TRBJ1-2
cdr3_aa: CASNAQGRYGYTF
cdr3_nt: TGTGCCAGCAACGCCCAGGGCCGCTATGGCTACACCTTC

v_call: TRBV4-1
d_call: -
clone_size: -
j_call: TRBJ1-2
cdr3_aa: CASSQVPGDYGYTF
cdr3_nt: TGCGCCAGCAGCCAAGTTCCAGGGGACTATGGCTACACCTTC

v_call: TRBV2
d_call: TRBD1
clone_size: -
j_call: TRBJ2-7
cdr3_aa: CASRRTGGEQYF
cdr3_nt: TGTGCCAGCAGACGGACAGGGGGCGAGCAGTACTTC

v_call: TRBV7-9
d_call: -
clone_size: once
j_call: TRBJ2-7
cdr3_aa: CASSLTEKAYEQYF
cdr3_nt: TGTGCCAGCAGCTTAACGGAGAAGGCCTACGAGCAGTACTTC

v_call: TRBV9
d_call: TRBD2
clone_size: few
j_call: TRBJ2-7
cdr3_aa: CASSASAGALEEQYF
cdr3_nt: TGTGCCAGCAGCGCCTCAGCGGGGGCATTGGAAGAGCAGTACTTC

v_call: TRBV6-1
d_call: -
clone_size: -
j_call: TRBJ2-1
cdr3_aa: CASSDTNGVSYNEQFF
cdr3_nt: TGTGCCAGCAGTGATACCAACGGGGTGTCCTACAATGAGCAGTTCTTC

v_call: TRBV28
d_call: -
clone_size: once
j_call: TRBJ2-1
cdr3_aa: CATYTSRNNEQFF
cdr3_nt: TGTGCCACCTACACGTCGCGGAACAATGAGCAGTTCTTC

v_call: TRBV30
d_call: -
clone_size: -
j_call: TRBJ1-6
cdr3_aa: CAWNVGSSYNSPLHF
cdr3_nt: TGTGCCTGGAACGTGGGGAGCTCCTATAATTCACCCCTCCACTTT

v_call: TRBV19
d_call: TRBD1
clone_size: -
j_call: TRBJ2-1
cdr3_aa: CASSPGTENEQFF
cdr3_nt: TGTGCCAGTAGTCCCGGGACAGAAAATGAGCAGTTCTTC

v_call: TRBV6-5
d_call: -
clone_size: once
j_call: TRBJ1-1
cdr3_aa: CASSYSWRSSWTEAFF
cdr3_nt: TGTGCCAGCAGTTACTCGTGGAGATCTTCGTGGACTGAAGCTTTCTTT

v_call: TRBV5-1
d_call: -
clone_size: -
j_call: TRBJ2-5
cdr3_aa: CASSLGLRAEQETQYF
cdr3_nt: TGCGCCAGCAGCTTGGGTCTCAGGGCAGAACAAGAGACCCAGTACTTC

v_call: TRBV28
d_call: -
clone_size: -
j_call: TRBJ2-1
cdr3_aa: CASKGEGEQFF
cdr3_nt: TGTGCCAGCAAGGGGGAGGGTGAGCAGTTCTTC

v_call: TRBV6-5
d_call: -
clone_size: -
j_call: TRBJ2-7
cdr3_aa: CASSYWQASYEQYF
cdr3_nt: TGTGCCAGCAGTTACTGGCAGGCCTCCTACGAGCAGTACTTC

v_call: TRBV4-1
d_call: TRBD1
clone_size: -
j_call: TRBJ1-6
cdr3_aa: CASSLTPPGQVDSPLHF
cdr3_nt: TGCGCCAGCAGCCTAACACCACCGGGACAGGTCGATTCACCCCTCCACTTT

v_call: TRBV6-6
d_call: TRBD2
clone_size: -
j_call: TRBJ2-5
cdr3_aa: CASSLTSGSTQETQYF
cdr3_nt: TGTGCCAGCAGCCTTACTAGCGGGAGTACTCAAGAGACCCAGTACTTC

v_call: TRBV21-1
d_call: -
clone_size: -
j_call: TRBJ2-7
cdr3_aa: CASRTRLAGENSYEQYF
cdr3_nt: TGTGCCAGCAGAACCAGACTAGCGGGAGAGAATTCCTACGAGCAGTACTTC

v_call: TRBV7-8
d_call: -
clone_size: -
j_call: TRBJ1-2
cdr3_aa: CASSLLRTQGTSTF
cdr3_nt: TGTGCCAGCAGCTTACTTCGGACACAGGGAACCTCCACCTTC

v_call: TRBV4-2
d_call: -
clone_size: -
j_call: TRBJ2-7
cdr3_aa: CASSQEVFGGEQYF
cdr3_nt: TGTGCCAGCAGCCAAGAGGTATTCGGGGGCGAGCAGTACTTC

v_call: TRBV7-2
d_call: -
clone_size: -
j_call: TRBJ2-3
cdr3_aa: CASSLGLLRDTQYF
cdr3_nt: TGTGCCAGCAGCTTAGGACTCTTGAGGGATACGCAGTATTTT

v_call: TRBV29-1
d_call: -
clone_size: -
j_call: TRBJ1-2
cdr3_aa: CSVEDRRDGYTF
cdr3_nt: TGCAGCGTTGAAGACAGACGGGATGGCTACACCTTC

v_call: TRBV9
d_call: TRBD2
clone_size: -
j_call: TRBJ2-7
cdr3_aa: CASSVSSGSGSSYEQYF
cdr3_nt: TGTGCCAGCAGCGTTTCTAGCGGGAGCGGGAGCTCCTACGAGCAGTACTTC

v_call: TRBV4-3
d_call: -
clone_size: -
j_call: TRBJ1-5
cdr3_aa: CASSLTPGSNQPQHF
cdr3_nt: TGCGCCAGCAGTCTGACGCCGGGTAGCAATCAGCCCCAGCATTTT

v_call: TRBV6-5
d_call: TRBD1
clone_size: -
j_call: TRBJ2-7
cdr3_aa: CASRDFGTGVYEQYF
cdr3_nt: TGTGCCAGCAGGGACTTCGGGACAGGGGTCTACGAGCAGTACTTC

v_call: TRBV19
d_call: TRBD2
clone_size: -
j_call: TRBJ2-1
cdr3_aa: CASSPPVAGGHEQFF
cdr3_nt: TGTGCCAGTAGTCCCCCTGTAGCGGGGGGGCATGAGCAGTTCTTC

v_call: TRBV7-8
d_call: -
clone_size: -
j_call: TRBJ1-1
cdr3_aa: CASSFSGTPNTEAFF
cdr3_nt: TGTGCCAGCAGCTTTAGCGGGACACCGAACACTGAAGCTTTCTTT

v_call: TRBV27
d_call: -
clone_size: -
j_call: TRBJ2-2
cdr3_aa: CASSIYRDTGELFF
cdr3_nt: TGTGCCAGCAGTATCTACAGGGACACCGGGGAGCTGTTTTTT

v_call: TRBV6-6
d_call: TRBD2
clone_size: -
j_call: TRBJ2-5
cdr3_aa: CASNGGGTSGQETQYF
cdr3_nt: TGTGCCAGCAACGGGGGCGGGACTAGCGGACAAGAGACCCAGTACTTC

v_call: TRBV5-8
d_call: TRBD2
clone_size: -
j_call: TRBJ2-3
cdr3_aa: CASSLDSLAGGHTQYF
cdr3_nt: TGTGCCAGCAGCTTGGATTCACTAGCGGGGGGGCATACGCAGTATTTT

v_call: TRBV27
d_call: TRBD2
clone_size: once
j_call: TRBJ2-1
cdr3_aa: CASEGGSSYNEQFF
cdr3_nt: TGTGCCAGTGAAGGCGGGAGCTCCTACAATGAGCAGTTCTTC

v_call: TRBV18
d_call: -
clone_size: few
j_call: TRBJ1-1
cdr3_aa: CASSPIESTNTEAFF
cdr3_nt: TGTGCCAGCTCCCCGATAGAGTCCACGAACACTGAAGCTTTCTTT

v_call: TRBV30
d_call: -
clone_size: -
j_call: TRBJ2-7
cdr3_aa: CAWSAAYEQYF
cdr3_nt: TGTGCCTGGAGTGCCGCCTACGAGCAGTACTTC